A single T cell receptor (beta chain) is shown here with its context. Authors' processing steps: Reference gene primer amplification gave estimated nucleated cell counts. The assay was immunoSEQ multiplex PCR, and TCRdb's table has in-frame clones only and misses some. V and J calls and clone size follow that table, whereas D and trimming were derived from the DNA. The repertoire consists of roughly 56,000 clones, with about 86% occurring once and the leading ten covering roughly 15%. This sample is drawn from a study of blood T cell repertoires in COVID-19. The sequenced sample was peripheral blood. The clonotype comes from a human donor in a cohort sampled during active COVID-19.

CDR3 sequence (DNA): TGTGCCAGCAGTTACAGGACAGGTGAGCAGTTCTTC. This encodes CASSYRTGEQFF. The rearrangement joins TRBV6-6 to TRBJ2-1, with 7 bases matching TRBD1. V shed 2 bases, J shed 9 bases, and the junction held 1 base outside the gene matches. The length of the CDR3 is 12 residues. The germline V gene encodes CDR1 MNHNY and CDR2 SVGAGI (reference sequence).